These T cell receptor beta chains were read from a single sample in a study of shared clonotypes between healthy human individuals. Produced via immunoSEQ multiplex PCR; TCRdb's table is partial and in-frame only. The table records 600,000 to 700,000 clones, around three quarters of them present only once. Sequencing was performed on memory CD4+ T cells sorted from blood. The receptors originated from a woman in her twenties or thirties in good health. The CDR3 runs from the conserved cysteine through the conserved F or W. A D gene is named only where the DNA matches it firmly. Clone size appears in some rows only: once, few, many, or a class for an expanded clone.

clone_size: .
v_call: TRBV18
d_call: TRBD1
j_call: TRBJ2-7
cdr3_aa: CASSPPGTGGAEQYF
cdr3_nt: TGTGCCAGCTCACCACCCGGGACAGGGGGCGCCGAGCAGTACTTC

clone_size: .
v_call: TRBV5-4
d_call: .
j_call: TRBJ2-5
cdr3_aa: CASSLALGARGPYQETQYF
cdr3_nt: TGTGCCAGCAGCTTGGCTCTGGGGGCGCGGGGACCGTACCAAGAGACCCAGTACTTC

clone_size: .
v_call: TRBV10-3
d_call: TRBD2
j_call: TRBJ2-1
cdr3_aa: CAISGEGSGMYNEQFF
cdr3_nt: TGTGCCATCAGTGGCGAGGGTAGCGGGATGTACAATGAGCAGTTCTTC

clone_size: .
v_call: TRBV5-1
d_call: .
j_call: TRBJ2-2
cdr3_aa: CASTAGGGELFF
cdr3_nt: TGCGCCAGCACCGCCGGGGGCGGGGAGCTGTTTTTT

clone_size: .
v_call: TRBV28
d_call: .
j_call: TRBJ2-7
cdr3_aa: CASSRSDTYEQYF
cdr3_nt: TGTGCCAGCAGCCGTAGCGATACCTACGAGCAGTACTTC

clone_size: once
v_call: TRBV19
d_call: .
j_call: TRBJ1-5
cdr3_aa: CASGGGLHQAQHF
cdr3_nt: TGTGCCAGCGGGGGAGGCCTGCATCAGGCCCAGCATTTT

clone_size: .
v_call: TRBV11-2
d_call: .
j_call: TRBJ2-2
cdr3_aa: CASSLVAGRVTGELFF
cdr3_nt: TGTGCCAGCAGCTTAGTGGCCGGGCGGGTCACCGGGGAGCTGTTTTTT

clone_size: .
v_call: TRBV27
d_call: .
j_call: TRBJ1-2
cdr3_aa: CASSFRAEANYGYTF
cdr3_nt: TGTGCCAGCAGTTTTCGGGCGGAAGCTAACTATGGCTACACCTTC

clone_size: .
v_call: TRBV19
d_call: .
j_call: TRBJ2-3
cdr3_aa: CASSIGTRATDTQYF
cdr3_nt: TGTGCCAGTAGTATAGGGACCCGGGCCACAGATACGCAGTATTTT

clone_size: once
v_call: TRBV10-2
d_call: TRBD1
j_call: TRBJ1-1
cdr3_aa: CASSDQGGTEAFF
cdr3_nt: TGCGCCAGCAGTGATCAGGGGGGCACTGAAGCTTTCTTT

clone_size: .
v_call: TRBV19
d_call: TRBD2
j_call: TRBJ2-1
cdr3_aa: CASSMGLAGGYNEQFF
cdr3_nt: TGTGCCAGTAGTATGGGACTAGCGGGAGGGTACAATGAGCAGTTCTTC

clone_size: .
v_call: TRBV2
d_call: .
j_call: TRBJ2-5
cdr3_aa: CASRDDDGETQYF
cdr3_nt: TGTGCCAGCCGGGACGACGACGGGGAGACCCAGTACTTC

clone_size: .
v_call: TRBV5-6
d_call: .
j_call: TRBJ1-3
cdr3_aa: CASSLGRGGNTIYF
cdr3_nt: TGTGCCAGCAGCTTGGGTAGGGGTGGAAACACCATATATTTT

clone_size: .
v_call: TRBV6-1
d_call: .
j_call: TRBJ2-7
cdr3_aa: CASRKDGIYEQYF
cdr3_nt: TGTGCCAGCAGGAAGGACGGAATCTACGAGCAGTACTTC

clone_size: .
v_call: TRBV11-1
d_call: .
j_call: TRBJ2-4
cdr3_aa: CASSKLTENIQYF
cdr3_nt: TGTGCCAGCAGCAAATTGACAGAAAACATTCAGTACTTC

clone_size: few
v_call: TRBV9
d_call: TRBD2
j_call: TRBJ2-3
cdr3_aa: CASSEAGTSPDTQYF
cdr3_nt: TGTGCCAGCAGCGAAGCCGGGACTAGCCCAGATACGCAGTATTTT

clone_size: .
v_call: TRBV2
d_call: .
j_call: TRBJ2-2
cdr3_aa: CASSGGNTGELFF
cdr3_nt: TGTGCCAGCAGTGGAGGAAACACCGGGGAGCTGTTTTTT

clone_size: .
v_call: TRBV5-5
d_call: .
j_call: TRBJ1-4
cdr3_aa: CASSLQGSGVKLFF
cdr3_nt: TGTGCCAGCAGCCTGCAGGGGTCGGGGGTAAAACTGTTTTTT

clone_size: .
v_call: TRBV7-9
d_call: TRBD1
j_call: TRBJ2-7
cdr3_aa: CASSLPGQGTRTYEQYF
cdr3_nt: TGTGCCAGCAGCTTGCCGGGACAGGGGACGCGGACCTACGAGCAGTACTTC

clone_size: few
v_call: TRBV28
d_call: .
j_call: TRBJ2-2
cdr3_aa: CATERQFTGELFF
cdr3_nt: TGTGCCACAGAAAGACAGTTCACCGGGGAGCTGTTTTTT

clone_size: once
v_call: TRBV11-2
d_call: .
j_call: TRBJ2-7
cdr3_aa: CASSLLGNEQYF
cdr3_nt: TGTGCCAGCAGCTTATTGGGGAACGAGCAGTACTTC

clone_size: .
v_call: TRBV18
d_call: TRBD2
j_call: TRBJ2-3
cdr3_aa: CASSRVAGGSAAQYF
cdr3_nt: TGTGCCAGCTCACGGGTAGCGGGAGGCTCCGCTGCGCAGTATTTT

clone_size: .
v_call: TRBV30
d_call: .
j_call: TRBJ2-5
cdr3_aa: CAWSVMAGQETQYF
cdr3_nt: TGTGCCTGGAGTGTAATGGCGGGACAAGAGACCCAGTACTTC

clone_size: .
v_call: TRBV6-1
d_call: .
j_call: TRBJ1-2
cdr3_aa: CASSEALGGRAYGYTF
cdr3_nt: TGTGCCAGCAGTGAAGCGCTCGGGGGGCGGGCCTATGGCTACACCTTC

clone_size: .
v_call: TRBV5-1
d_call: TRBD2
j_call: TRBJ2-7
cdr3_aa: CASSLTSGPYEQYF
cdr3_nt: TGCGCCAGCAGCTTGACTAGCGGCCCCTACGAGCAGTACTTC

clone_size: once
v_call: TRBV2
d_call: TRBD2
j_call: TRBJ2-1
cdr3_aa: CASSEGGRTSNEQFF
cdr3_nt: TGTGCCAGCAGTGAGGGCGGGAGGACGTCCAATGAGCAGTTCTTC

clone_size: .
v_call: TRBV30
d_call: .
j_call: TRBJ2-7
cdr3_aa: CACPSGRASTYEQYF
cdr3_nt: TGTGCCTGCCCTTCGGGACGTGCGAGCACCTACGAGCAGTACTTC

clone_size: .
v_call: TRBV5-1
d_call: .
j_call: TRBJ2-1
cdr3_aa: CASSLVGNNEQFF
cdr3_nt: TGCGCCAGCAGCTTGGTCGGAAACAATGAGCAGTTCTTC

clone_size: few
v_call: TRBV30
d_call: .
j_call: TRBJ1-5
cdr3_aa: CAWSVNREEPQHF
cdr3_nt: TGTGCCTGGAGTGTAAACAGGGAAGAGCCCCAGCATTTT

clone_size: .
v_call: TRBV10-3
d_call: .
j_call: TRBJ2-7
cdr3_aa: CAISEFRGEQYF
cdr3_nt: TGTGCCATCAGTGAGTTTAGGGGCGAGCAGTACTTC

clone_size: .
v_call: TRBV7-8
d_call: .
j_call: TRBJ1-1
cdr3_aa: CASSAREGGLTEAFF
cdr3_nt: TGTGCCAGCAGCGCAAGGGAGGGGGGGCTCACTGAAGCTTTCTTT

clone_size: .
v_call: TRBV29-1
d_call: .
j_call: TRBJ2-7
cdr3_aa: CSVARKDEQYF
cdr3_nt: TGCAGCGTCGCTCGTAAGGACGAGCAGTACTTC

clone_size: .
v_call: TRBV5-4
d_call: TRBD2
j_call: TRBJ2-1
cdr3_aa: CASSRRGGAGVYNEQFF
cdr3_nt: TGTGCCAGCAGTCGTCGGGGGGGAGCGGGAGTATACAATGAGCAGTTCTTC

clone_size: .
v_call: TRBV28
d_call: TRBD1
j_call: TRBJ1-2
cdr3_aa: CASSSVGTGFYGYTF
cdr3_nt: TGTGCCAGCAGTTCGGTGGGGACAGGGTTTTACGGCTACACCTTC

clone_size: .
v_call: TRBV5-1
d_call: .
j_call: TRBJ2-5
cdr3_aa: CASSSTTGWYQETQYF
cdr3_nt: TGCGCCAGCAGCTCCACGACAGGATGGTACCAAGAGACCCAGTACTTC

clone_size: .
v_call: TRBV6-1
d_call: TRBD2
j_call: TRBJ2-1
cdr3_aa: CASSDLAGALQGQFF
cdr3_nt: TGTGCCAGCAGTGATCTAGCGGGAGCCCTCCAAGGGCAGTTCTTC

clone_size: few
v_call: TRBV4-1
d_call: .
j_call: TRBJ1-3
cdr3_aa: CASSQEQLNGGRWSGNTIYF
cdr3_nt: TGCGCCAGCAGCCAAGAACAGCTGAACGGGGGTAGGTGGTCTGGAAACACCATATATTTT

clone_size: few
v_call: TRBV5-5
d_call: .
j_call: TRBJ2-7
cdr3_aa: CASSLALTEQYF
cdr3_nt: TGTGCCAGCAGCTTGGCCTTGACCGAGCAGTACTTC

clone_size: few
v_call: TRBV5-6
d_call: .
j_call: TRBJ1-1
cdr3_aa: CASLARGSTEAFF
cdr3_nt: TGTGCCAGCCTCGCCCGGGGGAGCACTGAAGCTTTCTTT

clone_size: .
v_call: TRBV28
d_call: TRBD2
j_call: TRBJ2-3
cdr3_aa: CASRTSGSLSTDTQYF
cdr3_nt: TGTGCCAGTCGGACTAGCGGGAGCCTGAGCACAGATACGCAGTATTTT

clone_size: .
v_call: TRBV5-1
d_call: .
j_call: TRBJ2-1
cdr3_aa: CASSLVGGQGREQFF
cdr3_nt: TGCGCCAGCAGCTTGGTCGGAGGGCAAGGGCGTGAGCAGTTCTTC

clone_size: .
v_call: TRBV7-9
d_call: TRBD2
j_call: TRBJ2-7
cdr3_aa: CASSFASSGRSYEQYF
cdr3_nt: TGTGCCAGCAGCTTCGCCTCTAGCGGGAGATCCTACGAGCAGTACTTC

clone_size: .
v_call: TRBV19
d_call: TRBD2
j_call: TRBJ2-7
cdr3_aa: CASSIQLADNYEQYF
cdr3_nt: TGTGCCAGTAGTATACAACTAGCGGATAACTACGAGCAGTACTTC

clone_size: .
v_call: TRBV19
d_call: .
j_call: TRBJ1-2
cdr3_aa: CASSTRVGGYTF
cdr3_nt: TGTGCCAGTAGTACCAGGGTTGGTGGCTACACCTTC

clone_size: .
v_call: TRBV27
d_call: TRBD2
j_call: TRBJ2-1
cdr3_aa: CASSFLAVSLNEQFF
cdr3_nt: TGTGCCAGCAGTTTCCTAGCGGTATCGCTCAATGAGCAGTTCTTC

clone_size: few
v_call: TRBV11-3
d_call: .
j_call: TRBJ2-2
cdr3_aa: CASSFAMGELFF
cdr3_nt: TGTGCCAGCAGCTTCGCGATGGGGGAGCTGTTTTTT

clone_size: .
v_call: TRBV2
d_call: .
j_call: TRBJ2-7
cdr3_aa: CASSYQRSSYEQYF
cdr3_nt: TGTGCCAGCAGTTACCAGCGGAGCTCCTACGAGCAGTACTTC

clone_size: .
v_call: TRBV2
d_call: .
j_call: TRBJ1-2
cdr3_aa: CASNHRDTGVNGYTF
cdr3_nt: TGTGCCAGCAATCACCGGGACACGGGAGTTAATGGCTACACCTTC

clone_size: .
v_call: TRBV5-1
d_call: .
j_call: TRBJ2-7
cdr3_aa: CASSLRLIRGMDYEQYF
cdr3_nt: TGCGCCAGCAGCTTAAGGTTGATTCGAGGGATGGACTACGAGCAGTACTTC

clone_size: once
v_call: TRBV7-2
d_call: TRBD2
j_call: TRBJ2-3
cdr3_aa: CASSLVASGPASVDTQYF
cdr3_nt: TGTGCCAGCAGCTTAGTGGCTAGCGGCCCAGCCTCTGTAGATACGCAGTATTTT

clone_size: few
v_call: TRBV18
d_call: .
j_call: TRBJ2-5
cdr3_aa: CASSLYQETQYF
cdr3_nt: TGTGCCAGCTCTTTGTACCAAGAGACCCAGTACTTC

clone_size: few
v_call: TRBV6-6
d_call: .
j_call: TRBJ1-3
cdr3_aa: CASSIQGLNSGNTIYF
cdr3_nt: TGTGCCAGCAGTATCCAGGGACTGAACTCTGGAAACACCATATATTTT

clone_size: .
v_call: TRBV7-8
d_call: TRBD1
j_call: TRBJ1-3
cdr3_aa: CASSARQGSSGNTIYF
cdr3_nt: TGTGCCAGCAGCGCCCGACAGGGTAGCTCTGGAAACACCATATATTTT